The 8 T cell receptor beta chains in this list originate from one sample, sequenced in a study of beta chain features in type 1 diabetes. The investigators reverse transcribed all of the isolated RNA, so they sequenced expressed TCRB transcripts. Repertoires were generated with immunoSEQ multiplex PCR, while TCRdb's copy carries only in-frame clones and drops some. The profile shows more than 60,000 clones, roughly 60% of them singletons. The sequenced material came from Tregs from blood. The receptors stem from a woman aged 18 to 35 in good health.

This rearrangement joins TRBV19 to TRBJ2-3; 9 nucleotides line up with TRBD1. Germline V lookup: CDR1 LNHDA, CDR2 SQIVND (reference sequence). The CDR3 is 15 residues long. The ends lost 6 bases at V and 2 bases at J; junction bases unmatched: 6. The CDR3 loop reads CASSRQGVFTDTQYF. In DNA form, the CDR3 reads TGTGCCAGTAGCAGACAGGGGGTATTCACAGATACGCAGTATTTT.

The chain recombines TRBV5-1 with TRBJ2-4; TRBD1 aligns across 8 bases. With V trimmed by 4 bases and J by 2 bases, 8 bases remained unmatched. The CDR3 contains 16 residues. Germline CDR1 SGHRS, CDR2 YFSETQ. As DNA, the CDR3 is TGCGCCAGCAGCCCCTGGACAGGGCCCACCAAAAACATTCAGTACTTC. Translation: CASSPWTGPTKNIQYF.

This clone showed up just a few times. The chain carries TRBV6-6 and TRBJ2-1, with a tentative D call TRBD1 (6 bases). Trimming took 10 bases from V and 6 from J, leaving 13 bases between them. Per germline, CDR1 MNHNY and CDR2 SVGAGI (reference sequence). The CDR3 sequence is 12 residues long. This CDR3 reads CATHRVGNEQFF. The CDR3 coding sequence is TGTGCCACCCACAGGGTAGGCAATGAGCAGTTCTTC.

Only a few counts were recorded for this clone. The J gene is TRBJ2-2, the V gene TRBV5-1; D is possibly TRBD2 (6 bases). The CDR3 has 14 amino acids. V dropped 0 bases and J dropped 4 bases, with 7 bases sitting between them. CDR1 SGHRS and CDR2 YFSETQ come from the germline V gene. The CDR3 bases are TGCGCCAGCAGCTTGGGACTAGGCACCGGGGAGCTGTTTTTT. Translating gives CASSLGLGTGELFF. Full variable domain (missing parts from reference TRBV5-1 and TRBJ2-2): KAGVTQTPRYLIKTRGQQVTLSCSPISGHRSVSWYQQTPGQGLQFLFEYFSETQRNKGNFPGRFSGRQFSNSRSEMNVSTLELGDSALYLCASSLGLGTGELFFGEGSRLTVL.

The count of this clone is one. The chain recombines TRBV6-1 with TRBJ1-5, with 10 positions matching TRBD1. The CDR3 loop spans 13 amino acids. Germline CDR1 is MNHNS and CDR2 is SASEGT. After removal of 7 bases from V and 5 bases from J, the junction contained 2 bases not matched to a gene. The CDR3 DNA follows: TGTGCCAGCATGGGGACAGGGGATCAGCCCCAGCATTTT. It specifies CASMGTGDQPQHF.

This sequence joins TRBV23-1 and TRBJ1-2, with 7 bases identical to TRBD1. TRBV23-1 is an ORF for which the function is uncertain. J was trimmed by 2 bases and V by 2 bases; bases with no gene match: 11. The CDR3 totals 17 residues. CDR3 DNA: TGCGCCAGCAGTCAACCCGTTAGGGGGCAAAGAAACTATGGCTACACCTTC. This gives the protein CASSQPVRGQRNYGYTF.

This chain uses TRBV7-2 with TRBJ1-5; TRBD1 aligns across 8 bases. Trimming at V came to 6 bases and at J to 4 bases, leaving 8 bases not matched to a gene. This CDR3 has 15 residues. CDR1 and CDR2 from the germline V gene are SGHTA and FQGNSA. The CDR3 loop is CASSLQGAMNQPQHF. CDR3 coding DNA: TGTGCCAGCAGTCTCCAGGGGGCGATGAATCAGCCCCAGCATTTT.

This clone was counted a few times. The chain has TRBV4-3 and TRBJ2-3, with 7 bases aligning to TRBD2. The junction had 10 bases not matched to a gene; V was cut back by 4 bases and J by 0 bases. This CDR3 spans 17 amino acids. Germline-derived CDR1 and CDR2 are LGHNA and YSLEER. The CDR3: CASSPGGGGGSTDTQYF. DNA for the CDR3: TGCGCCAGCAGCCCAGGAGGTGGGGGAGGGAGCACAGATACGCAGTATTTT.